These 14 T cell receptor beta chains originate from one sample sequenced in a study of T cell repertoires in cytomegalovirus infection. One entry per CDR3 protein, called by TCRdb with MiXCR from the reads. The data contain some 440,000 distinct CDR3 sequences, approximately 33% of them seen just once; the ten biggest clones take up about 13%. Sequenced material: PBMCs. The origin of the receptors is a human donor in good health (CMV status not recorded). Some clones in this sample may be carry-over from other donors' samples.

This clonotype showed up many times. J is TRBJ2-7 and V is TRBV12-3 or TRBV12-4; D call uncertain. The CDR3 length is 13 residues. V dropped 3 bases and J dropped 5 bases, with 11 bases sitting between them. CDR3 in amino acids: CASSLWQIDEQYF. In DNA form, the CDR3 reads TGTGCCAGCAGTTTGTGGCAGATTGACGAGCAGTACTTC.

This clonotype was detected once. The chain joins TRBV7-2 to TRBJ2-3, with unresolved D. V shed 6 bases and J shed 5 bases, with 15 bases lying between them. CDR3 length: 14 residues. CDR1 is SGHTA, CDR2 FQGNSA, per germline. The CDR3 reads CASRGMALGDTQYF. The CDR3 region has the DNA TGTGCCAGCAGAGGAATGGCCTTGGGAGATACGCAGTATTTT.

This clonotype has at least ten counts. The V and J genes are TRBV12-3 or TRBV12-4 and TRBJ1-5, with D possibly TRBD1 on 6 matching bases. The CDR3 covers 17 residues. V was pared by 6 bases and J by 4 bases, with 22 bases between. The CDR3 nucleotides are TGTGCCAGCAGCCGTAGGGGGGACCGATTTCGGAATCAGCCCCAGCATTTT. The encoded protein is CASSRRGDRFRNQPQHF.

As concerns this clonotype: In this CDR3 the conserved last residue, phenylalanine or tryptophan, is missing, so a read error is likely. The chain is built from TRBV7-6 and TRBJ2-7, with D possibly being TRBD1 or TRBD2 (5 bases each). Germline loops: CDR1 SGHVS, CDR2 FNYEAQ. The CDR3 loop spans 15 amino acids. V was pared by 1 base and J by 3 bases, with 13 bases between. The CDR3 bases are TGTGCCAGCAGCTTAGGGGGACGGCCTGACTACGAGCAGTACTTA. Translated: CASSLGGRPDYEQYL.

A few counts support this clonotype. This chain links TRBV19 with TRBJ2-3; D possibly corresponds to TRBD2 (6 bases). The ends were cut back, 3 bases at V and 1 base at J, with 14 bases in the middle. The germline V gene has CDR1 LNHDA and CDR2 SQIVND (reference sequence). The CDR3 is made up of 16 amino acids. The CDR3 protein is CASSIGVSGRTDTQYF. Here the CDR3 DNA reads TGTGCCAGTAGTATTGGGGTTAGCGGCCGCACAGATACGCAGTATTTT.

This clonotype was observed a handful of times. This chain joins TRBV11-2 and TRBJ2-2; possibly TRBD2 for D (5 bases). This CDR3 comprises 16 residues. In germline, CDR1 is SGHAT, CDR2 FQNNGV. V was shortened by 5 bases and J by 0 bases, with 13 bases between the two germline ends. CDR3 sequence: CASSPGRTANTGELFF. CDR3 coding DNA: TGTGCCAGCAGCCCGGGGAGAACGGCGAACACCGGGGAGCTGTTTTTT.

V usage is TRBV20-1 and J usage is TRBJ1-1; D gene uncertain. This CDR3 region has 16 residues. With 1 base removed from V and 2 bases from J, the gap between germline ends came to 17 bases. CDR1 and CDR2 (germline): DFQATT, SNEGSKA (reference sequence). The CDR3 bases are TGCAGTGCTAGAGGATCTCCGGTCCTGGGAAACACTGAAGCTTTCTTT. The encoded protein is CSARGSPVLGNTEAFF.

Remarks on this clonotype: Possible read error: a much larger clone is one base away. This chain links TRBV7-2 with TRBJ2-1; the D is unclear. This CDR3 has 14 amino acids. Germline V lookup: CDR1 SGHTA, CDR2 FQGNSA. The V end lost 5 bases, the J end lost 9 bases, and 17 bases lay between the germline ends. The CDR3 is CASSTRAPVLEQFF. Written as DNA, the CDR3 is TGTGCCAGCAGCACCCGCGCCCCGGTCCTTGAGCAGTTCTTC.

The rearrangement uses TRBV7-2 and TRBJ1-6; D ambiguous. Germline assignment: CDR1 SGHTA and CDR2 FQGNSA. V was pared by 4 bases and J by 7 bases, with 14 bases between. This CDR3 has 15 residues. CDR3 nucleotides: TGTGCCAGCAGCTGGACGTCTCGGGAAAATTCACCCCTCCACTTT. This gives the protein CASSWTSRENSPLHF.

The rearrangement uses TRBV18 and TRBJ2-7, with TRBD2 as a possible D gene (6 bases). The V end was cut by 3 bases, the J end by 7 bases, with 13 bases between. Germline loops: CDR1 KGHSH, CDR2 LQKENI. The CDR3 covers 13 residues. CDR3 coding DNA: TGTGCCAGCTCACCCCGGGAGACAGCGGAGCAGTACTTC. It yields the protein CASSPRETAEQYF. Full variable domain (rest looked up from reference TRBV18 and TRBJ2-7): NAGVMQNPRHLVRRRGQEARLRCSPMKGHSHVYWYRQLPEEGLKFMVYLQKENIIDESGMPKERFSAEFPKEGPSILRIQQVVRGDSAAYFCASSPRETAEQYFGPGTRLTVT.

To note about this clonotype: This likely comes from a read error, as the CDR3 has no conserved phenylalanine or tryptophan at its end. This chain connects TRBV4-3 to TRBJ2-7, with TRBD1 matching 9 bases. Germline loops: CDR1 LGHNA, CDR2 YSLEER. The CDR3 covers 16 residues. J gave up 4 bases and V 0 bases, and 7 bases lay outside the gene matches. CDR3: CASSQDRGQGTYEQYI. The CDR3 DNA is TGCGCCAGCAGCCAAGATCGAGGACAGGGGACATACGAGCAGTACATC.

This clonotype has more than one count but fewer than ten. This chain uses TRBV12-3 or TRBV12-4 with TRBJ2-3; 12 nucleotides align to TRBD1. With 2 bases clipped from V and 8 bases from J, the junction kept 17 bases outside the gene matches. This CDR3 has 19 amino acids. The CDR3 region has the DNA TGTGCCAGCAGTTTAATACACGGGACAGGGGGCGACGATGCCGGTACGCAGTATTTT. It is translated as CASSLIHGTGGDDAGTQYF.

V gene TRBV6-2 or TRBV6-3 combines with J gene TRBJ2-1; D remains ambiguous. Germline V gives CDR1 MNHEY, CDR2 SVGEGT. The ends were cut back, 2 bases at V and 4 bases at J, with 6 bases in the middle. This CDR3 is built from 13 residues. CDR3: CASSYVNYNEQFF. Here the CDR3 DNA reads TGTGCCAGCAGTTACGTGAATTACAATGAGCAGTTCTTC.

This clonotype has a single count. The rearrangement joins TRBV20-1 to TRBJ2-5, with D uncertain. This CDR3 is 10 amino acids long. Germline V gene sequence: CDR1 DFQATT, CDR2 SNEGSKA (reference sequence). V was cut by 5 bases and J by 13 bases, with 14 bases left in between. As DNA, the CDR3 is TGCAGTGCTCTACAAGAGACCACGTACTTC. Amino acids: CSALQETTYF.